What follows are 24 T cell receptor beta chains derived from one specimen sequenced in a study of blood T cell repertoires in COVID-19. Sequencing was performed with immunoSEQ multiplex PCR; in TCRdb, only in-frame clones are kept and a portion is missing. The data show approximately 410,000 clones, roughly 88% seen once. Sequencing was done on a sample of peripheral blood. Source of these receptors: a woman in her twenties or thirties with active or convalescent COVID-19.

This clone showed up just once. The chain employs TRBV4-1 and TRBJ2-2; 8 bases line up with TRBD1. V shed 4 bases, J shed 5 bases, and the junction held 6 bases outside the gene matches. Germline loops: CDR1 MGHRA, CDR2 YSYEKL. CDR3 length: 15 residues. DNA of the CDR3: TGCGCCAGCAGCCCGACAGGGGAGATTACCGGGGAGCTGTTTTTT. This gives the protein CASSPTGEITGELFF.

The CDR3 region has the DNA TGTGCCAGCAGGGGGGGGTCTAGCGGGAGTAGGAACGAGCAGTACTTC. Its protein is CASRGGSSGSRNEQYF. The chain carries TRBV3-1 (or the pseudogene TRBV3-2) and TRBJ2-7, with 10 bases identical to TRBD2. V was clipped by 6 bases and J by 5 bases; unmatched bases: 13. CDR3 size: 16 residues. Germline V CDR1 and CDR2: LGHDT, YNNKEL (reference sequence).

V is TRBV6-5 and J is TRBJ1-4, with D maybe TRBD1 (6 bases). CDR3 length equals 14 residues. V lost 3 bases to trimming and J lost 7 bases, with 12 bases between them. Germline V CDR1 and CDR2: MNHEY, SVGAGI. DNA for the CDR3: TGTGCCAGCAGTTATGGGGGGGCAGGTGAAAAACTGTTTTTT. Translated, it gives CASSYGGAGEKLFF.

The chain links TRBV18 to TRBJ1-2; TRBD1 aligns across 8 bases. Germline V gene lookup returns CDR1 KGHSH and CDR2 LQKENI. V shed 6 bases and J 6 bases; nucleotides not matched to a gene: 6. This CDR3 has 13 amino acids. In DNA, the CDR3 is TGTGCCAGCTCCCCCGGACAGGGCGATGGCTACACCTTC. This encodes CASSPGQGDGYTF.

The chain has TRBV3-1 (or the pseudogene TRBV3-2) and TRBJ1-1; D gene ambiguous. The germline gives CDR1 LGHDT, CDR2 YNNKEL (reference sequence). The CDR3 contains 13 residues. Trimming removed 0 bases at V and 5 bases at J, with 7 bases between. The CDR3 spells CASSQETYTEAFF. Written as DNA, the CDR3 is TGTGCCAGCAGCCAAGAAACATATACTGAAGCTTTCTTT.

The chain uses TRBV4-1 and TRBJ1-1; D is unresolved. Germline CDR1 and CDR2: MGHRA and YSYEKL. The CDR3 consists of 15 residues. V lost 0 bases and J lost 4, with 12 bases in between. In DNA form, the CDR3 reads TGCGCCAGCAGCCAAGATAACGGGGTCGGCACTGAAGCTTTCTTT. Translation gives CASSQDNGVGTEAFF.

The chain links TRBV29-1 to TRBJ1-1; TRBD1 aligns across 8 bases. Germline V CDR1 and CDR2: SQVTM, ANQGSEA. This CDR3 has 14 amino acids. The ends lost 5 bases at V and 3 bases at J; junction bases unmatched: 8. This CDR3 reads CSVMQTGVDTEAFF. For the CDR3, the DNA is TGCAGCGTTATGCAGACAGGGGTGGACACTGAAGCTTTCTTT.

This chain links TRBV27 with TRBJ2-1, with TRBD1 as a possible D gene (7 bases). CDR1 MNHEY and CDR2 SMNVEV come from the germline V gene (reference sequence). Trimming left V 3 bases short and J 4 bases short, with 13 bases between. The length of the CDR3 is 15 residues. CDR3 amino acids: CASSFGGTAYNEQFF. DNA of the CDR3: TGTGCCAGCAGTTTTGGGGGGACAGCATACAATGAGCAGTTCTTC.

The J gene is TRBJ2-5, the V gene TRBV5-1; a weak D match, TRBD2 (5 bases). CDR3 length: 13 residues. Germline CDR1 and CDR2: SGHRS and YFSETQ. V lost 4 bases to trimming and J lost 4 bases, with 11 bases between them. The CDR3 protein is CASSPRGVETQYF. The CDR3 coding sequence is TGCGCCAGCAGCCCTCGGGGAGTAGAGACCCAGTACTTC.

The CDR3: CASSQDWPSGGADLFF. CDR3 coding DNA: TGTGCCAGCAGCCAAGATTGGCCTAGCGGGGGGGCCGACCTGTTCTTC. This sequence joins TRBV3-1 (or the pseudogene TRBV3-2) and TRBJ2-1; 12 positions agree with TRBD2. The CDR3 is 16 residues long. Germline CDR1 reads LGHDT; CDR2 reads YNNKEL (reference sequence). V trimming: 0 bases; J trimming: 15 bases; junction bases outside the gene matches: 12.

The CDR3 here is CASSYGEWGGQETQYF. The CDR3 DNA is TGTGCCAGCAGTTACGGGGAGTGGGGGGGCCAAGAGACCCAGTACTTC. This chain uses TRBV6-5 with TRBJ2-5; TRBD2 aligns across 7 bases. With 2 bases clipped from V and 1 base from J, the junction kept 7 bases outside the gene matches. Germline CDR1 reads MNHEY; CDR2 reads SVGAGI. This CDR3 contains 16 residues.

The V gene is TRBV19, the J gene TRBJ1-4, with D possibly matching TRBD1 (6 bases). The CDR3 runs to 17 residues. The V and J ends lost 4 bases and 0 bases respectively, with 15 bases between them. The V gene's germline CDR1 is LNHDA and CDR2 SQIVND (reference sequence). CDR3 nucleotides: TGTGCCAGTAGTACCTTACAGGGAACTTCAACTAATGAAAAACTGTTTTTT. This sequence encodes CASSTLQGTSTNEKLFF.

This chain connects TRBV29-1 to TRBJ2-1; 7 nucleotides agree with TRBD1. Trimming at V came to 6 bases and at J to 6 bases, leaving 2 bases not matched to a gene. The CDR3 totals 11 residues. CDR1 is SQVTM and CDR2 is ANQGSEA in the germline V gene. The CDR3 DNA reads TGCAGCGTCTCAGGGGGCAATGAGCAGTTCTTC. Its translation: CSVSGGNEQFF.

The genes are TRBV14 and TRBJ2-4, with D possibly TRBD1 on 5 matching bases. This CDR3 has 15 amino acids. V was clipped by 4 bases and J by 8 bases, with 18 bases between them. CDR1 is SGHDN, CDR2 FVKESK, per germline. The CDR3 nucleotides read TGTGCCAGCAGCCTCCTCCTGGGGTGCAGGGACATTCAGTACTTC. Translation gives CASSLLLGCRDIQYF.

The J gene is TRBJ2-2, the V gene TRBV2, with 9 bases lining up with TRBD2. V lost 1 base, J lost 6 bases, and 6 bases stayed unmatched. From germline, CDR1 is SNHLY and CDR2 FYNNEI. This CDR3 has 16 residues. This CDR3 reads CASSEGGGGAAGELFF. The DNA of the CDR3 is TGTGCCAGCAGTGAAGGTGGCGGGGGGGCCGCCGGGGAGCTGTTTTTT.

The rearrangement uses TRBV19 and TRBJ1-4; a possible D gene is TRBD1 (6 bases). This CDR3 has 18 amino acids. The V end was cut by 4 bases, the J end by 0 bases, with 18 bases between. The germline CDR1 and CDR2 sequences are LNHDA and SQIVND (reference sequence). The CDR3 region has the DNA TGTGCCAGTAGTACCCCGGGACAAGTTCGCACAACTAATGAAAAACTGTTTTTT. Translation gives CASSTPGQVRTTNEKLFF.

The chain is built from TRBV27 and TRBJ2-1, with a possible D match to TRBD2 (5 bases). Germline V lookup: CDR1 MNHEY, CDR2 SMNVEV (reference sequence). CDR3 length equals 14 residues. Trimming took 7 bases from V and 3 from J, leaving 13 bases between them. CDR3 amino acids: CASTRNRDYNEQFF. In nucleotides, the CDR3 is TGTGCCAGCACCAGAAACCGGGACTACAATGAGCAGTTCTTC.

Comment on this clone: An end of the junction differs from the germline gene, which may be a read error. The chain joins TRBV3-1 (or the pseudogene TRBV3-2) to TRBJ1-4; 9 nucleotides align to TRBD1. Germline CDR1 and CDR2: LGHDT and YNNKEL (reference sequence). The CDR3 extends over 13 amino acids. The chain's CDR3 is CASSQDFGQGRKF. The DNA for the CDR3 is TGTGCCAGCAGCCAAGATTTTGGACAGGGGCGCAAATTT.

J is TRBJ2-7 and V is TRBV5-4; the match to TRBD2 covers 9 bases. V dropped 2 bases and J dropped 3; count of bases not matched to a gene: 3. Germline V CDR1 and CDR2: SGHNT, YYREEE (reference sequence). The CDR3 runs 14 residues. CDR3: CASSLHSGGYEQYF. CDR3 DNA sequence: TGTGCCAGCAGCTTACATAGCGGGGGCTACGAGCAGTACTTC. Supplemented by reference TRBV5-4 and TRBJ2-7, the full variable domain reads ETGVTQSPTHLIKTRGQQVTLRCSSQSGHNTVSWYQQALGQGPQFIFQYYREEENGRGNFPPRFSGLQFPNYSSELNVNALELDDSALYLCASSLHSGGYEQYFGPGTRLTVT.

V and J are TRBV19 and TRBJ2-1; D uncertain. Germline assignment: CDR1 LNHDA and CDR2 SQIVND (reference sequence). CDR3 size: 17 residues. V gave up 7 bases and J gave up 5 bases, with 24 bases separating them. CDR3 nucleotide sequence: TGTGCCAGTAAGGCCCGAATAGGCGGTTCCAATCACAATGAGCAGTTCTTC. Its translation: CASKARIGGSNHNEQFF.

This clone appeared once. The chain links TRBV5-8 to TRBJ1-6; D remains ambiguous. CDR1 and CDR2 from the germline V gene are SGHTS and YDEGEE. The CDR3 is made up of 15 amino acids. Trimming removed 4 bases at V and 10 bases at J, with 18 bases between. The CDR3 sequence is CASSPGLGDSSPLHF. Written as DNA, the CDR3 is TGTGCCAGCAGCCCAGGTTTAGGCGATTCCTCACCCCTCCACTTT.

The V gene is TRBV3-1 (or the pseudogene TRBV3-2), the J gene TRBJ2-7, with 7 bases identical to TRBD2. CDR1 LGHDT and CDR2 YNNKEL come from the germline V gene (reference sequence). The V gene end was trimmed by 3 bases and the J gene end by 2 bases; junction bases not matched to a gene: 1. The CDR3 is 13 amino acids. This chain's CDR3 is CASSQSGAYEQYF. The CDR3 DNA reads as TGTGCCAGCAGCCAGAGCGGGGCCTACGAGCAGTACTTC.

The J gene is TRBJ2-7, the V gene TRBV3-1 (or the pseudogene TRBV3-2); perhaps TRBD2 as D (6 bases). The CDR3 length is 13 residues. Germline assignment: CDR1 LGHDT and CDR2 YNNKEL (reference sequence). V was trimmed by 3 bases and J by 6 bases, leaving 12 bases between them. CDR3 DNA: TGTGCCAGCAGCCAGCCTAGCGTGGGCGAGCAGTACTTC. Translated: CASSQPSVGEQYF.

The chain combines TRBV5-5 with TRBJ2-2; 16 bases line up with TRBD2. The CDR3 totals 19 residues. V lost 5 bases to trimming and J lost 6 bases; unmatched junction nucleotides: 13. Germline V gene data show CDR1 as SGHKS and CDR2 as YYEKEE (reference sequence). Here the CDR3 reads CASRTSGTSGGAGSGELFF. CDR3 DNA sequence: TGTGCCAGCAGAACCTCCGGGACTAGCGGGGGGGCAGGATCCGGGGAGCTGTTTTTT.